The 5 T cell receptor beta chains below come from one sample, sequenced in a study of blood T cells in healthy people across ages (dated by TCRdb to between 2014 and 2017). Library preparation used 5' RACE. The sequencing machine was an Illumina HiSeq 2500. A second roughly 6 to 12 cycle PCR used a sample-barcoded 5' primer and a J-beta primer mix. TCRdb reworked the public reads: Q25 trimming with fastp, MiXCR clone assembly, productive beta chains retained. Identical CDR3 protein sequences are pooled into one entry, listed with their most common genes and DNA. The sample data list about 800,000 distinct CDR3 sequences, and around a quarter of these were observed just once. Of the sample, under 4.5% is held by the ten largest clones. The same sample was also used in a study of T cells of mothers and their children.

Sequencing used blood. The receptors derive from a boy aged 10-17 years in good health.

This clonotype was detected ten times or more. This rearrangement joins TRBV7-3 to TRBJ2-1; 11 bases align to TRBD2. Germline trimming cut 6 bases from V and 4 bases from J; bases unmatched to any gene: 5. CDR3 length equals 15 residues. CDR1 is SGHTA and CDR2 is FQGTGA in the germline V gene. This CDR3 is CASSSLAGGYNEQFF. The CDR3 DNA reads TGTGCCAGCAGTTCCCTAGCGGGGGGTTACAATGAGCAGTTCTTC.

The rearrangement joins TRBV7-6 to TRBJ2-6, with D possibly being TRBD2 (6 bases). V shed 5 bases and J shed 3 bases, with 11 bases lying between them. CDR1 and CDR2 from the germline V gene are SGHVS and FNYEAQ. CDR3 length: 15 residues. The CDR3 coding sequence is TGTGCCAGCAGCCCCCCGGGGGTTGGGGCCAACGTCCTGACTTTC. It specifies CASSPPGVGANVLTF. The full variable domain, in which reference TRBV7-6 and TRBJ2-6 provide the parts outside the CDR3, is GAGVSQSPRYKVTKRGQDVALRCDPISGHVSLYWYRQALGQGPEFLTYFNYEAQQDKSGLPNDRFSAERPEGSISTLTIQRTEQRDSAMYRCASSPPGVGANVLTFGAGSRLTVL.

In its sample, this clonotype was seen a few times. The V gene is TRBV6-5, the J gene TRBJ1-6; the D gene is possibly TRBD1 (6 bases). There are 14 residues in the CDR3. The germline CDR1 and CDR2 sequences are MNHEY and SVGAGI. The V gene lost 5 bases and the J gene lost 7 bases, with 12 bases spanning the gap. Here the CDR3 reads CASSPGHRNSPLHF. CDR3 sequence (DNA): TGTGCCAGCAGTCCGGGACACAGGAATTCACCCCTCCACTTT.

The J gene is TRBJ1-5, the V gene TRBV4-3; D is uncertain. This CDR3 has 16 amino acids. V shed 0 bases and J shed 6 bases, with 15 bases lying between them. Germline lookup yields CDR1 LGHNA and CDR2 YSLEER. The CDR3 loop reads CASSQDYTKGGQPQHF. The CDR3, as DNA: TGCGCCAGCAGCCAAGATTATACCAAAGGAGGTCAGCCCCAGCATTTT.

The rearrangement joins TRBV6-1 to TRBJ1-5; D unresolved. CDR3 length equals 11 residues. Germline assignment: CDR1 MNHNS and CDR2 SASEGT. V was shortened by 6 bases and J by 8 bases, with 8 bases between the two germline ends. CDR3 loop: CASSLAEPQHF. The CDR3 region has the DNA TGTGCCAGCAGCCTGGCGGAGCCCCAGCATTTT.